Listed here are 26 T cell receptor beta chains from one sample, sequenced in a study of patients and donors after allogeneic stem cell transplantation. From the RT-PCR reads, TCRdb called clonotypes with MiXCR, one entry per CDR3 protein. Of about 74,000 distinct CDR3 sequences in the sample, more than 20% were seen once. The sequenced material came from blood, either unsorted or a sorted T cell fraction (not recorded which). The receptors come from a human donor who was either an allogeneic HSCT recipient or a stem cell or donor lymphocyte infusion donor (not recorded which). It is not recorded whose cells these are; they may come from a transplant donor.

This rearrangement joins TRBV5-1 to TRBJ1-3, with D perhaps matching TRBD1 (5 bases). Trimming took off 4 bases at V and 0 bases at J, with 14 bases between the two ends. Germline assignment: CDR1 SGHRS and CDR2 YFSETQ. CDR3 length equals 16 residues. The CDR3 DNA follows: TGCGCCAGCAGCCCGACGTGGGGGATCTCTGGAAACACCATATATTTT. Translating gives CASSPTWGISGNTIYF.

This chain links TRBV9 with TRBJ1-1, with D perhaps TRBD1 (5 bases). Germline CDR1 and CDR2: SGDLS and YYNGEE. The CDR3 sequence is 13 residues long. V lost 2 bases to trimming and J lost 0 bases, with 5 bases between them. DNA for the CDR3: TGTGCCAGCAGCGTGGACATGAACACTGAAGCTTTCTTT. Its protein is CASSVDMNTEAFF. The variable domain in full, completed from reference TRBV9 and TRBJ1-1, reads DSGVTQTPKHLITATGQRVTLRCSPRSGDLSVYWYQQSLDQGLQFLIQYYNGEERAKGNILERFSAQQFPDLHSELNLSSLELGDSALYFCASSVDMNTEAFFGQGTRLTVV.

The chain uses TRBV10-3 and TRBJ2-5; 9 nucleotides align to TRBD1. Germline V CDR1 and CDR2: ENHRY, SYGVKD. After removal of 6 bases from V and 4 bases from J, the junction contained 6 bases not matched to a gene. The CDR3 extends over 14 amino acids. CDR3: CAIRPGQGGETQYF. Written as DNA, the CDR3 is TGTGCCATCAGACCGGGACAGGGAGGAGAGACCCAGTACTTC.

By sample fraction, this clonotype is medium-sized (0.01 to 0.1%). V gene TRBV6-5 combines with J gene TRBJ1-3; no definite D call. Trimming shortened V by 0 bases and J by 0 bases, and 12 bases separated the two germline ends. Per the germline V gene, CDR1 is MNHEY and CDR2 is SVGAGI. This CDR3 spans 17 amino acids. Written as DNA, the CDR3 is TGTGCCAGCAGTTACTCGGGAGCCATTACCTCTGGAAACACCATATATTTT. Translation gives CASSYSGAITSGNTIYF.

A few counts support this clonotype. The V gene is TRBV7-8, the J gene TRBJ1-3; D gene uncertain. The CDR3 has 16 residues. Germline V lookup: CDR1 SGHVS, CDR2 FQNEAQ. V was trimmed by 5 bases and J by 2 bases, leaving 16 bases between them. The CDR3 spells CASSPTQALPGNTIYF. As DNA, the CDR3 is TGTGCCAGCAGCCCTACCCAGGCTCTCCCTGGAAACACCATATATTTT.

The gene calls are TRBV15 and TRBJ1-6; possibly TRBD1 for D (6 bases). Germline CDR1 and CDR2: LNHNV and YYDKDF (reference sequence). Trimming took off 1 base at V and 10 bases at J, with 17 bases between the two ends. The CDR3 is 16 residues long. Written as DNA, the CDR3 is TGTGCCACCAGCAGAGGGGACAATGCAGTAAGATCACCCCTCCACTTT. Encoded protein: CATSRGDNAVRSPLHF.

The V and J genes are TRBV5-5 and TRBJ1-5; D gene uncertain. CDR1 SGHKS and CDR2 YYEKEE come from the germline V gene (reference sequence). Deletions cut 0 bases from V and 3 bases from J, with 10 bases between. The CDR3 contains 15 residues. The CDR3 nucleotides are TGTGCCAGCAGCTTGGAGTTGACCCCCAATCAGCCCCAGCATTTT. The encoded protein is CASSLELTPNQPQHF.

This chain links TRBV5-1 with TRBJ1-1; tentative D call: TRBD1 (5 bases). V was trimmed by 1 base and J by 0 bases, leaving 13 bases between them. Looked up from germline, CDR1 is SGHRS and CDR2 is YFSETQ. The CDR3 consists of 16 residues. The CDR3 DNA is TGCGCCAGCAGCTTGACGCAGGGAGGGTTGAACACTGAAGCTTTCTTT. It specifies CASSLTQGGLNTEAFF.

This chain links TRBV10-3 with TRBJ2-7; no clear D gene. The CDR3 is made up of 12 amino acids. Trimming took off 2 bases at V and 4 bases at J, with 6 bases between the two ends. Germline V CDR1 and CDR2: ENHRY, SYGVKD. The CDR3 nucleotides are TGTGCCATCAGTGAGGAGCAATACGAGCAGTACTTC. It encodes CAISEEQYEQYF.

V is TRBV30 and J is TRBJ1-1; TRBD1 is a possible D gene (5 bases). Trimming left V 8 bases short and J 5 bases short, with 18 bases between. CDR1 is GTSNPN, CDR2 SVGIG, per germline (reference sequence). The CDR3 is 13 residues long. The CDR3 is CAVGSGGITEAFF. The CDR3, as DNA: TGTGCCGTGGGGTCCGGGGGTATAACTGAAGCTTTCTTT.

The V and J genes are TRBV20-1 and TRBJ1-6; possible D gene TRBD1, 5 bases. The germline gives CDR1 DFQATT, CDR2 SNEGSKA (reference sequence). The length of the CDR3 is 15 residues. Trimming left V 0 bases short and J 8 bases short, with 14 bases between. The CDR3 spells CSARDWGPGHSPLHF. CDR3 in DNA: TGCAGTGCTAGAGATTGGGGACCCGGGCATTCACCCCTCCACTTT.

This clonotype was picked up a small number of times. This rearrangement joins TRBV12-3 or TRBV12-4 to TRBJ1-2; D remains ambiguous. Trimming removed 5 bases at V and 5 bases at J, with 9 bases between. The CDR3 contains 12 residues. For the CDR3, the DNA is TGTGCCAGCAGTCCTGCGGTGTATGGCTACACCTTC. Amino acids: CASSPAVYGYTF.

The gene calls are TRBV20-1 and TRBJ2-4, with 10 bases that match TRBD2. J gave up 11 bases and V 1 base, and 11 bases lay outside the gene matches. The CDR3 spans 15 residues. Germline-derived CDR1 and CDR2 are DFQATT and SNEGSKA (reference sequence). The CDR3 nucleotides read TGCAGTGCTAGAGCCTCCGGGACAGCGGGAGGGGTTCAGTACTTC. Protein sequence: CSARASGTAGGVQYF.

As for this clonotype: In this CDR3 the conserved last residue, phenylalanine or tryptophan, is missing, so a read error is likely. V usage is TRBV12-3 or TRBV12-4 and J usage is TRBJ2-3, with TRBD2 matching over 14 bases. This CDR3 spans 17 amino acids. V was pared by 3 bases and J by 5 bases, with 7 bases of the junction left unmatched. The CDR3 region has the DNA TGTGCCAGCAGTTTTTGGACTAGCGGGAGGAGTAGAGATACGCAGTATTGT. This translates into CASSFWTSGRSRDTQYC.

The CDR3 protein is CASSQTGHTSGYEQYF. The CDR3 nucleotides read TGTGCCAGCAGCCAAACGGGACACACCTCGGGCTACGAGCAGTACTTC. The chain combines TRBV4-2 with TRBJ2-7; TRBD1 might be the D (6 bases). The V gene lost 2 bases and the J gene lost 3 bases, with 17 bases spanning the gap. The germline CDR1 and CDR2 sequences are LGHNA and YNFKEQ. The CDR3 runs 16 residues.

There are many counts of this clonotype. This chain uses TRBV19 with TRBJ2-3, with a possible D match to TRBD2 (6 bases). The CDR3 extends over 14 amino acids. V was clipped by 5 bases and J by 2 bases, with 11 bases between them. CDR1 and CDR2 from the germline V gene are LNHDA and SQIVND (reference sequence). The CDR3 loop reads CASSRDSLTDTQYF. The CDR3, as DNA: TGTGCCAGTAGTCGGGACTCACTCACAGATACGCAGTATTTT.

The chain joins TRBV5-5 to TRBJ2-5; D unresolved. Trimming stripped 0 bases from V and 0 bases from J, with 6 bases between. From germline, CDR1 is SGHKS and CDR2 YYEKEE (reference sequence). This CDR3 spans 14 amino acids. Here the CDR3 DNA reads TGTGCCAGCAGCTTGGCCTGGGACCAAGAGACCCAGTACTTC. Translating it yields CASSLAWDQETQYF.

The V call is TRBV11-2, the J call TRBJ1-2; a weak D match, TRBD1 (6 bases). With 1 base removed from V and 2 bases from J, the gap between germline ends came to 11 bases. This CDR3 has 15 residues. Germline lookup yields CDR1 SGHAT and CDR2 FQNNGV. The CDR3, as DNA: TGTGCCAGCAGCTTAGCCACAGGGTTGAACTATGGCTACACCTTC. Translating it yields CASSLATGLNYGYTF.

This clonotype was observed a handful of times. The V and J genes are TRBV7-9 and TRBJ2-7; D assignment may be TRBD1 or TRBD2 (7 bases each). Germline V gene lookup returns CDR1 SEHNR and CDR2 FQNEAQ (reference sequence). The CDR3 sequence is 15 residues long. Trimming left V 6 bases short and J 6 bases short, with 21 bases between. Here the CDR3 DNA reads TGTGCCAGCAGAAAGGGGGCAGGGAGGGCTTCCGAGCAGTACTTC. It is translated as CASRKGAGRASEQYF.

V is TRBV30 and J is TRBJ1-1, with a weak D call TRBD1 (6 bases). The V and J ends lost 5 bases and 0 bases respectively, with 10 bases between them. The CDR3 has 13 residues. In germline, CDR1 is GTSNPN, CDR2 SVGIG (reference sequence). CDR3 sequence: CAWCGQMNTEAFF. For the CDR3, the DNA is TGTGCCTGGTGCGGACAGATGAACACTGAAGCTTTCTTT.

The sample holds a few counts of this clonotype. The chain recombines TRBV27 with TRBJ2-3, with 7 bases identical to TRBD2. This CDR3 comprises 14 residues. Germline CDR1 is MNHEY and CDR2 is SMNVEV (reference sequence). V was pared by 5 bases and J by 6 bases, with 8 bases of the junction left unmatched. This CDR3 is CASSPGLVPDTQYF. For the CDR3, the DNA is TGTGCCAGCAGTCCCGGACTAGTTCCCGATACGCAGTATTTT.

The genes are TRBV13 and TRBJ2-7; D assignment may be TRBD1 or TRBD2 (6 bases each). This CDR3 is 14 amino acids long. Germline loops: CDR1 PRHDT, CDR2 FYEKMQ (reference sequence). V was trimmed by 8 bases and J by 2 bases, leaving 16 bases between them. The CDR3 nucleotides read TGTGCCAGCTTTTCGCGGGACACCCCCTACGAGCAGTACTTC. Its protein is CASFSRDTPYEQYF. The full variable domain, completed using reference TRBV13 and TRBJ2-7, is AAGVIQSPRHLIKEKRETATLKCYPIPRHDTVYWYQQGPGQDPQFLISFYEKMQSDKGSIPDRFSAQQFSDYHSELNMSSLELGDSALYFCASFSRDTPYEQYFGPGTRLTVT.

The chain combines TRBV12-3 or TRBV12-4 with TRBJ1-2, with a tentative D call TRBD1 (6 bases). Trimming pared 5 bases from V and 2 bases from J, leaving 12 bases between. CDR3 length equals 14 residues. The chain's CDR3 is CASSPGTTNYGYTF. CDR3 nucleotides: TGTGCCAGCAGTCCTGGGACAACGAACTATGGCTACACCTTC.

This clonotype was counted only a few times. The genes are TRBV3-1 and TRBJ2-1; 13 nucleotides match TRBD2. The CDR3 runs 18 residues. The J segment lost 2 bases and the V segment lost 1 base, leaving 5 bases of the junction unmatched. Germline assignment: CDR1 LGHDT and CDR2 YNNKEL (reference sequence). The CDR3 nucleotides read TGTGCCAGCAGCCAAGGGAGACTAGCGGGAGGAGCCTACAATGAGCAGTTCTTC. This gives the protein CASSQGRLAGGAYNEQFF.

The V gene is TRBV4-3, the J gene TRBJ2-7, with D perhaps TRBD1 (5 bases). CDR3 length: 16 residues. V lost 0 bases, J lost 3 bases, and 15 bases lay in between. Per germline, CDR1 LGHNA and CDR2 YSLEER. Written as DNA, the CDR3 is TGCGCCAGCAGCCAAGACTTGCGGACATTAGACTACGAGCAGTACTTC. This translates into CASSQDLRTLDYEQYF.

The chain uses TRBV6-2 or TRBV6-3 and TRBJ2-3, with D tentatively TRBD2 (5 bases). The V gene's germline CDR1 is MNHEY and CDR2 SVGEGT. CDR3 length equals 15 residues. Trimming took 7 bases from V and 0 from J, leaving 14 bases between them. For the CDR3, the DNA is TGTGCCAGCAACGGGGTGTGGCCTAGCACAGATACGCAGTATTTT. This gives the protein CASNGVWPSTDTQYF.